This T cell receptor (beta chain) was captured by sequencing in a study of blood T cell repertoires in COVID-19. Background on the study: There were acute and convalescent COVID-19 samples, and they came from the United States, Italy and Spain. PBMCs, B-cell-depleted T cells, or T cells provided the cDNA or gDNA that made up the material.

This clone has just a few counts. Germline CDR1 MGHDK, CDR2 SYGVNS. Trimming cost V 7 bases and J 7 bases, with 16 bases left between them. The CDR3 contains 14 residues. As processed by the authors: Cell counts per sample came from amplifying reference gene primers. Some clones are missing from TCRdb's copy, which holds only in-frame ones; the method was immunoSEQ multiplex PCR. That table furnishes V, J and clone size, whereas the DNA furnished D and trimming. The sample lists under 300,000 clones, 70% to 90% occurring once. The sample was peripheral blood. The rearrangement joins TRBV25-1 to TRBJ2-2; the D gene is possibly TRBD1 (7 bases). This receptor was taken from a man aged 55 to 69 with acute or convalescent COVID-19. CDR3 sequence: CASTNAGGNGELFF. The CDR3 DNA reads as TGTGCCAGCACTAATGCAGGGGGGAACGGGGAGCTGTTTTTT.